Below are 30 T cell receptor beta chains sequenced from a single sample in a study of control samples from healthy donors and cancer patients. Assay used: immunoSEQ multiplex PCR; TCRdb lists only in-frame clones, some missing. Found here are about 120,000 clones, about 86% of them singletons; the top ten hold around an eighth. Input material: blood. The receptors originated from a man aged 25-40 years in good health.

The CDR3 coding sequence is TGCAGCGTTGATCCCACCGAAGAGGACAGGCTACTTAGGAACACTGAAGCTTTCTTT. Amino acids: CSVDPTEEDRLLRNTEAFF. This chain connects TRBV29-1 to TRBJ1-1; TRBD1 matches 7 bases. The CDR3 totals 19 residues. After removal of 3 bases from V and 1 base from J, the junction contained 20 bases not matched to a gene. Germline-derived CDR1 and CDR2 are SQVTM and ANQGSEA.

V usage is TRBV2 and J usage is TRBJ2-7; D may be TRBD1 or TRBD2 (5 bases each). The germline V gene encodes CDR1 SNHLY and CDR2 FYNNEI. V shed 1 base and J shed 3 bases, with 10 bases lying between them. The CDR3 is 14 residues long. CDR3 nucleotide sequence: TGTGCCAGCAGTGAAGTGAGGGGAAACTACGAGCAGTACTTC. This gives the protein CASSEVRGNYEQYF.

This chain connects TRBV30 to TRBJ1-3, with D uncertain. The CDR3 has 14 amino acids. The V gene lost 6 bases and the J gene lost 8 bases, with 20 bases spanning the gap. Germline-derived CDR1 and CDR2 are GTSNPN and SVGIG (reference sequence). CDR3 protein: CACQSAATIYTIYF. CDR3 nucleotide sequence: TGTGCCTGTCAATCGGCCGCTACAATCTACACCATATATTTT. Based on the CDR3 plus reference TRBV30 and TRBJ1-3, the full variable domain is SQTIHQWPATLVQPVGSPLSLECTVEGTSNPNLYWYRQAAGRGLQLLFYSVGIGQISSEVPQNLSASRPQDRQFILSSKKLLLSDSGFYLCACQSAATIYTIYFGEGSWLTVV.

CDR3 nucleotides: TGTGCCAGCAGTGGGGACAGGCCTTATGGCTACACCTTC. It is translated as CASSGDRPYGYTF. The chain employs TRBV11-2 and TRBJ1-2; TRBD1 aligns across 8 bases. This CDR3 is built from 13 residues. Per germline, CDR1 SGHAT and CDR2 FQNNGV. V lost 6 bases, J lost 5 bases, and 5 bases stayed unmatched.

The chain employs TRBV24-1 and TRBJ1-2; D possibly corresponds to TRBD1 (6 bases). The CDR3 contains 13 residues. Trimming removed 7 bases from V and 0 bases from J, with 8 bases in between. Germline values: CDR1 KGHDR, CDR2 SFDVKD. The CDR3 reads CATRGASNYGYTF. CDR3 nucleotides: TGTGCCACCAGGGGGGCTTCTAACTATGGCTACACCTTC.

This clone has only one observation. CDR3 nucleotides: TGCAGCGCCTCGACGGACACTAACTATGGCTACACCTTC. It codes for CSASTDTNYGYTF. The chain is built from TRBV29-1 and TRBJ1-2; D might be TRBD1 (5 bases). V gave up 7 bases and J gave up 0 bases, with 12 bases separating them. The germline V gene has CDR1 SQVTM and CDR2 ANQGSEA. The CDR3 loop spans 13 amino acids.

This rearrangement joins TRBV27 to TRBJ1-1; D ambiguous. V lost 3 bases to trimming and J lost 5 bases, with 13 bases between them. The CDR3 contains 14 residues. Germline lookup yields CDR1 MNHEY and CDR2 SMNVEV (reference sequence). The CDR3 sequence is CASSFRRDRTEAFF. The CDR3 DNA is TGTGCCAGCAGTTTCCGAAGGGATAGAACTGAAGCTTTCTTT.

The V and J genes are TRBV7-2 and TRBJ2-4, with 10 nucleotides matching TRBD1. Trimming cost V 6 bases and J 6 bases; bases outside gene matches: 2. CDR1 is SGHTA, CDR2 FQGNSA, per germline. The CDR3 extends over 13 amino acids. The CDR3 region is CASSRDRGNIQYF. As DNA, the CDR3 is TGTGCCAGCAGTCGGGACAGGGGAAACATTCAGTACTTC.

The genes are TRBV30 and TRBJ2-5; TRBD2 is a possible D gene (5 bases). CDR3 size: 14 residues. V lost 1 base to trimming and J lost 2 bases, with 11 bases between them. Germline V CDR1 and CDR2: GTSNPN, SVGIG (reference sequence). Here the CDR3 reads CAWSGLLAQETQYF. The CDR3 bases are TGTGCCTGGAGTGGTCTGCTAGCTCAAGAGACCCAGTACTTC.

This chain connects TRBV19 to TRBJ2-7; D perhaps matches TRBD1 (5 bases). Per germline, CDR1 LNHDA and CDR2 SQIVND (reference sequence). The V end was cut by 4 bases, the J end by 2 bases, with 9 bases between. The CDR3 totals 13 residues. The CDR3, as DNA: TGTGCCAGTAGTACTGACAGTACCTACGAGCAGTACTTC. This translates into CASSTDSTYEQYF.

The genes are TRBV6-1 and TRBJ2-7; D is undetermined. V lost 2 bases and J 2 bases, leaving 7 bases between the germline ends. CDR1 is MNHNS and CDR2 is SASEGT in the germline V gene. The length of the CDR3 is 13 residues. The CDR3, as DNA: TGTGCCAGCAGTGAATTAGTGGCCTACGAGCAGTACTTC. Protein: CASSELVAYEQYF.

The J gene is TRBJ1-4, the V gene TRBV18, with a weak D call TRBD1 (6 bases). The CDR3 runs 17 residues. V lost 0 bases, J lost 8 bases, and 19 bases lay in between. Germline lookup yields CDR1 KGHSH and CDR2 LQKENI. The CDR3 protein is CASSPPLGQGQGEKLFF. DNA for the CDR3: TGTGCCAGCTCACCACCCCTCGGGCAGGGGCAAGGGGAAAAACTGTTTTTT.

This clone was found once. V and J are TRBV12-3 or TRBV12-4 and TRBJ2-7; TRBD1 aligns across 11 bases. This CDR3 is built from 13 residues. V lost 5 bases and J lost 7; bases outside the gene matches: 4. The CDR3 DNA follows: TGTGCCAGCAGTCGGACAGGGGGCGGGGAGCAGTACGTC. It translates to CASSRTGGGEQYV.

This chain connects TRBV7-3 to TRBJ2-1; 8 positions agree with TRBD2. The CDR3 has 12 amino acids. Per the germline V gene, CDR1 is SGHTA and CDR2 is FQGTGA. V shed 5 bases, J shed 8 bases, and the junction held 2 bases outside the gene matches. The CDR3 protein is CASSTGGDEQFF. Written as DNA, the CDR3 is TGTGCCAGCAGCACCGGGGGGGATGAGCAGTTCTTC.

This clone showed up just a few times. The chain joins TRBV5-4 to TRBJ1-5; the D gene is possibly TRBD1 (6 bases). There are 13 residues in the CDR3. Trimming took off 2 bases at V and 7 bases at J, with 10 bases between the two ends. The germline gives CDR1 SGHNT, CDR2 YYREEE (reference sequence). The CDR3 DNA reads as TGTGCCAGCAGCTTAACAGGGTACCAGCCCCAGCATTTT. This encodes CASSLTGYQPQHF.

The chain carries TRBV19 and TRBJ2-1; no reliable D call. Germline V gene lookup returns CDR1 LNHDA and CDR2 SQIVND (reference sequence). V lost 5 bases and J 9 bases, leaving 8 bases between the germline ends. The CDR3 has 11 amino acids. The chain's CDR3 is CASSVRSEQFF. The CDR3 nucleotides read TGTGCCAGTAGTGTAAGGAGTGAGCAGTTCTTC.

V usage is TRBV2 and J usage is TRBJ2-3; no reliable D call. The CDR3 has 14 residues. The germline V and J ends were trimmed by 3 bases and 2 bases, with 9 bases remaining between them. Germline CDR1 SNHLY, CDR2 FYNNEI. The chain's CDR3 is CASSDRQFTDTQYF. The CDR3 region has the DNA TGTGCCAGCAGTGACCGCCAGTTCACAGATACGCAGTATTTT.

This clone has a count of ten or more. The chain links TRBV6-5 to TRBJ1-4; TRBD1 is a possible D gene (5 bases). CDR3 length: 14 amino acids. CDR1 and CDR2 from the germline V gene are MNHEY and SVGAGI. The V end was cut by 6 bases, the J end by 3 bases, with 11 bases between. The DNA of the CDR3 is TGTGCCAGCAGAGTGGGACGGGCTAATGAAAAACTGTTTTTT. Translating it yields CASRVGRANEKLFF.

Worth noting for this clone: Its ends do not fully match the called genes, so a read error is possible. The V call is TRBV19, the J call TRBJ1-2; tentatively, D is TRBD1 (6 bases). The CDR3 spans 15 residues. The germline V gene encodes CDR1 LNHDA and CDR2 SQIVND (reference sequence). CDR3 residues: CASSLEGQINYGYTF. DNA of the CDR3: TGTGCCAGTAGTTTAGAAGGACAGATCAACTATGGCTACACCTTC.

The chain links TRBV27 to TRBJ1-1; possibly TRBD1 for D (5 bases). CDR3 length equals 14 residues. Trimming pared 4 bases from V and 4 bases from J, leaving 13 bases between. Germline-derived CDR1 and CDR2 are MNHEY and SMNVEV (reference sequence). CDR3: CASSSQGLGTEAFF. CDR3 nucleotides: TGTGCCAGCAGTTCGCAGGGATTAGGCACTGAAGCTTTCTTT.

The DNA of the CDR3 is TGTGCCAGCAGCCACAGGGAAAACTCCTACAATGAGCAGTTCTTC. It codes for CASSHRENSYNEQFF. The gene calls are TRBV6-5 and TRBJ2-1; a weak D match, TRBD1 (6 bases). The CDR3 runs to 15 residues. Looked up from germline, CDR1 is MNHEY and CDR2 is SVGAGI. V gave up 6 bases and J gave up 0 bases, with 12 bases separating them.

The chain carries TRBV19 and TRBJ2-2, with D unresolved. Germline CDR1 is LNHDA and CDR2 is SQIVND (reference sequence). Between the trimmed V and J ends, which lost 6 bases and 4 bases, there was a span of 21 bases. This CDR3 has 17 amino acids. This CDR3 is CASSVNLRARGTGELFF. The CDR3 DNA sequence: TGTGCCAGTAGCGTCAACCTCCGGGCCCGCGGCACCGGGGAGCTGTTTTTT.

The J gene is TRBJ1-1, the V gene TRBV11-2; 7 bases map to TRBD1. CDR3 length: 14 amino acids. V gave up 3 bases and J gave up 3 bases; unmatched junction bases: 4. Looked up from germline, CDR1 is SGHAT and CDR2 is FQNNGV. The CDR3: CASSLSGQHTEAFF. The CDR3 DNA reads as TGTGCCAGCAGCTTGTCGGGACAGCACACTGAAGCTTTCTTT.

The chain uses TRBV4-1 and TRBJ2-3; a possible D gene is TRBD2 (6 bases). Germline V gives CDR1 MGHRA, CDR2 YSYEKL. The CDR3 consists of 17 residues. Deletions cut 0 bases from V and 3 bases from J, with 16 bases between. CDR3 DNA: TGCGCCAGCAGCCAAGAAGCGGGCCCAACAAGGACAGATACGCAGTATTTT. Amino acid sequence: CASSQEAGPTRTDTQYF.

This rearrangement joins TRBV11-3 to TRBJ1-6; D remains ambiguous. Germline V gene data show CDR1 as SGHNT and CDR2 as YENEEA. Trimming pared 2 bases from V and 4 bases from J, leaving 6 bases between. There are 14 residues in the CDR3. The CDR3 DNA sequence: TGTGCCAGCAGCTTATCTTCTTATAATTCACCCCTCCACTTT. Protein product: CASSLSSYNSPLHF.

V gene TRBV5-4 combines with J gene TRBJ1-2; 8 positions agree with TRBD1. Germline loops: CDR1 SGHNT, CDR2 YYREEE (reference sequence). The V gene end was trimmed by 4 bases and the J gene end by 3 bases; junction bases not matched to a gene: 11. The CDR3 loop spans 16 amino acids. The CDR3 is CASSPPGQESYYGYTF. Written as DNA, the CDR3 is TGTGCCAGCAGCCCCCCGGGACAGGAGTCATACTATGGCTACACCTTC.

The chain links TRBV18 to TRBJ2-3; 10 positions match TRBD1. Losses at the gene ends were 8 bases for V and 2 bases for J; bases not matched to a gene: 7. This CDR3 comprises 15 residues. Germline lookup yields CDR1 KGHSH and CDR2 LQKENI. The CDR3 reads CASTRGTGVTDTQYF. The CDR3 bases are TGTGCCAGCACCCGGGGGACAGGGGTCACAGATACGCAGTATTTT.

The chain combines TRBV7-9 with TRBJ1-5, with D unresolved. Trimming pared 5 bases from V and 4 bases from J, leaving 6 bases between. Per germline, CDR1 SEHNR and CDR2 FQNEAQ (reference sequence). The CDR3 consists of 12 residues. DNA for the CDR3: TGTGCCAGCAGCCCAGATAATCAGCCCCAGCATTTT. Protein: CASSPDNQPQHF. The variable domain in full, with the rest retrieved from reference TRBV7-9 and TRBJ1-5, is DTGVSQNPRHKITKRGQNVTFRCDPISEHNRLYWYRQTLGQGPEFLTYFQNEAQLEKSRLLSDRFSAERPKGSFSTLEIQRTEQGDSAMYLCASSPDNQPQHFGDGTRLSIL.

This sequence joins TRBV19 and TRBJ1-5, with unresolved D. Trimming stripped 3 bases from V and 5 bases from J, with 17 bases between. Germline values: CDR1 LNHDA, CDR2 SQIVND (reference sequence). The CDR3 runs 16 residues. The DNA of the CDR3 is TGTGCCAGTAGTATTATCCCGGACGGCGGGCATCAGCCCCAGCATTTT. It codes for CASSIIPDGGHQPQHF.

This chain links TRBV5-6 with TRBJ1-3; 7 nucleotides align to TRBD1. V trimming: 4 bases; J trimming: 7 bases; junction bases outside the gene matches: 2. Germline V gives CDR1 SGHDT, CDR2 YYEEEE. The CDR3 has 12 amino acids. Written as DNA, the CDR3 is TGTGCCAGCAGCCTGACAGGGAACACCATATATTTT. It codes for CASSLTGNTIYF.